The source of this T cell receptor beta chain is a study of cytomegalovirus exposure and HLA in healthy donors. General study findings and limits: The records held CMV serostatus as the only immune exposure information.

Use of 60 Vbeta and 13 Jbeta primers characterized the PCR. Sequencing was performed with immunoSEQ multiplex PCR; in TCRdb, only in-frame clones are kept and a portion is missing. The sample comprises 85,000 to 100,000 clones, approximately 82% of which are singletons, and around 3.6% rests with the top ten. Concerning this clone itself: Its antigen remains unknown.

V lost 8 bases and J lost 3; bases outside the gene matches: 4. This CDR3 region has 13 residues. The germline V gene encodes CDR1 MNHNY and CDR2 SVGAGI (reference sequence). The origin of this receptor is a female donor in good health and CMV-seropositive. Material for sequencing was PBMCs. V and J are TRBV6-6 and TRBJ1-5; 7 nucleotides agree with TRBD1. The CDR3 here is CASGQVINQPQHF. CDR3 sequence (DNA): TGTGCCAGCGGACAGGTCATCAATCAGCCCCAGCATTTT.